Listed here are 15 T cell receptor beta chains from one sample, sequenced in a study of blood T cells in healthy people across ages. A second roughly 6 to 12 cycle PCR used barcoded and J-beta primers. TCRdb re-called the 5' RACE reads through MiXCR, storing one row per CDR3 protein. The top ten clones hold about an eighth of a sample with about 1.1 million distinct CDR3 sequences, around two fifths of them seen once. Sequencing was carried out using blood. The source of these receptors is a man between 18 and 35 years old in good health.

This clonotype has only a few counts. The rearrangement joins TRBV5-1 to TRBJ2-3; 8 bases match TRBD1. This CDR3 is built from 14 residues. Trimming cost V 4 bases and J 1 base; bases outside gene matches: 2. From germline, CDR1 is SGHRS and CDR2 YFSETQ. CDR3 sequence (DNA): TGCGCCAGCAGCATGGACAGGGGCACAGATACGCAGTATTTT. Translating it yields CASSMDRGTDTQYF.

This clonotype showed up just a few times. The gene calls are TRBV10-3 and TRBJ1-5; possible D gene TRBD1, 6 bases. With 2 bases removed from V and 2 bases from J, the gap between germline ends came to 22 bases. This CDR3 spans 19 amino acids. Per germline, CDR1 ENHRY and CDR2 SYGVKD. CDR3 loop: CAISEPVQGIVSGNQPQHF. In nucleotides, the CDR3 is TGTGCCATCAGTGAGCCTGTCCAGGGGATTGTCTCTGGCAATCAGCCCCAGCATTTT.

This clonotype has a count of ten or more. The rearrangement uses TRBV6-2 or TRBV6-3 and TRBJ1-2, with D unclear. From germline, CDR1 is MNHEY and CDR2 SVGEGT. CDR3 size: 12 residues. V gave up 8 bases and J gave up 6 bases, with 13 bases separating them. Here the CDR3 reads CASSMSFHGYTF. CDR3 coding DNA: TGTGCCAGCTCTATGTCCTTCCATGGCTACACCTTC.

This clonotype has more than one count but fewer than ten. V is TRBV20-1 and J is TRBJ1-6; TRBD1 agrees at 9 bases. Germline V gives CDR1 DFQATT, CDR2 SNEGSKA (reference sequence). The CDR3 totals 14 residues. J lost 10 bases, V lost 5 bases, and 9 bases had no gene match. CDR3 in amino acids: CSAFFRDRESPLHF. The CDR3 DNA follows: TGCAGTGCTTTTTTCCGGGACAGGGAATCACCCCTCCACTTT.

V gene TRBV5-1 combines with J gene TRBJ2-5; D is possibly TRBD1 or TRBD2 (5 bases each). Germline CDR1 is SGHRS and CDR2 is YFSETQ. V was pared by 0 bases and J by 0 bases, with 12 bases between. CDR3 length: 16 residues. CDR3 sequence (DNA): TGCGCCAGCAGCTTGGCTCCTTCGGGGCACCAAGAGACCCAGTACTTC. It codes for CASSLAPSGHQETQYF.

This clonotype was recorded a few times. V gene TRBV7-9 combines with J gene TRBJ1-2; no clear D. V gave up 2 bases and J gave up 7 bases, with 17 bases separating them. CDR3 size: 15 residues. The germline V gene encodes CDR1 SEHNR and CDR2 FQNEAQ (reference sequence). Here the CDR3 reads CASSLSQGSATGYTF. In DNA, the CDR3 is TGTGCCAGCAGCTTAAGCCAAGGGTCAGCTACTGGCTACACCTTC.

This clonotype turned up a few times. This chain connects TRBV20-1 to TRBJ2-5; no definite D call. The J call is uncertain, as TRBJ2-7 better fits the DNA end. CDR3 size: 15 residues. The V gene's germline CDR1 is DFQATT and CDR2 SNEGSKA (reference sequence). The CDR3 loop reads CSARVGKGNLYEQYF. The CDR3, as DNA: TGCAGTGCTAGAGTGGGTAAGGGCAACCTTTACGAGCAGTACTTC.

V is TRBV7-9 and J is TRBJ2-1; D is undetermined. The CDR3 length is 14 residues. Per germline, CDR1 SEHNR and CDR2 FQNEAQ (reference sequence). Trimming pared 1 base from V and 4 bases from J, leaving 8 bases between. Written as DNA, the CDR3 is TGTGCCAGCAGCTTAGAGGCAGATTACAATGAGCAGTTCTTC. Translating gives CASSLEADYNEQFF.

This clonotype was observed a handful of times. The rearrangement links TRBV11-2 to TRBJ2-3; 13 nucleotides match TRBD2. CDR1 and CDR2 from the germline V gene are SGHAT and FQNNGV. V gave up 0 bases and J gave up 1 base; unmatched junction bases: 13. The CDR3 is made up of 21 amino acids. CDR3 loop: CASSLERGTSGGAVGTDTQYF. In nucleotides, the CDR3 is TGTGCCAGCAGCTTAGAGAGGGGAACTAGCGGGGGGGCAGTGGGCACAGATACGCAGTATTTT.

In its sample, this clonotype was seen a few times. CDR3 bases: TGTGCCTGGAGTGTTTCGGACAACTATGGCTACACCTTC. It translates to CAWSVSDNYGYTF. V and J are TRBV30 and TRBJ1-2; D remains ambiguous. V was trimmed by 0 bases and J by 2 bases, leaving 7 bases between them. The CDR3 sequence is 13 residues long. The V gene's germline CDR1 is GTSNPN and CDR2 SVGIG (reference sequence).

V and J are TRBV12-3 or TRBV12-4 and TRBJ2-1; the D gene is possibly TRBD2 (6 bases). V dropped 6 bases and J dropped 0 bases, with 12 bases sitting between them. The CDR3 loop spans 15 amino acids. The CDR3 DNA reads as TGTGCCAGCAGCATAGCGGACCGCTCCTACAATGAGCAGTTCTTC. Its translation: CASSIADRSYNEQFF.

The chain combines TRBV2 with TRBJ2-7; D is undetermined. Germline V lookup: CDR1 SNHLY, CDR2 FYNNEI. V was trimmed by 3 bases and J by 0 bases, leaving 9 bases between them. The CDR3 has 14 residues. CDR3 sequence reads: CASSEFRSSYEQYF. In DNA, the CDR3 is TGTGCCAGCAGTGAGTTCAGAAGCTCCTACGAGCAGTACTTC.

DNA for the CDR3: TGTGCCAGCAGCCAAGATGGAGGGGCGAGCACCGGGGAGCTGTTTTTT. It translates to CASSQDGGASTGELFF. This chain uses TRBV3-1 with TRBJ2-2; D might be TRBD2 (6 bases). The length of the CDR3 is 16 residues. V was trimmed by 0 bases and J by 4 bases, leaving 12 bases between them. Germline V gene sequence: CDR1 LGHDT, CDR2 YNNKEL (reference sequence).

Only one count was recorded for this clonotype. CDR3: CASGWEGNSPLHF. In nucleotides, the CDR3 is TGTGCCAGCGGTTGGGAGGGGAATTCACCCCTCCACTTT. The chain combines TRBV27 with TRBJ1-6, with D perhaps TRBD1 (5 bases). The V gene's germline CDR1 is MNHEY and CDR2 SMNVEV (reference sequence). The CDR3 length is 13 residues. V lost 8 bases, J lost 7 bases, and 12 bases lay in between.

The chain uses TRBV21-1 and TRBJ2-5; no check of the table's D call, TRBD1, against the DNA was made. TRBV21-1 is a documented pseudogene. The CDR3 totals 14 residues. The CDR3 region is CASSIWGGPETQYF. In DNA, the CDR3 is TGTGCCAGCAGCATTTGGGGGGGGCCGGAGACCCAGTACTTC.